Below are 13 T cell receptor beta chains sequenced from a single sample in a study of T cell responses to AZD1222 COVID-19 vaccine listed by TCRdb under 2021. Libraries were made using the immunoSEQ multiplex PCR assay. TCRdb obtained this table from immuneACCESS and retained in-frame rearrangements with V and J assigned. These tables miss some clones; where compared with another copy, unresolved V genes account for less than half of the shortfall, and the remainder is unexplained. This sample comprises approximately 160,000 clones, roughly 90% of them detected only once. Roughly 2.5% of the sample is in the top ten clones. The sample's time point label is to be understood as: baseline before first vaccination. Sequencing used peripheral blood, obtained on day 0 of AZD1222 vaccination. The receptor source for this set is an adult in good health.

The chain uses TRBV4-1 and TRBJ1-1, with a tentative D call TRBD1 (6 bases). Between the trimmed V and J ends, which lost 4 bases and 6 bases, there was a span of 21 bases. Germline V gene lookup returns CDR1 MGHRA and CDR2 YSYEKL. The CDR3 length is 16 residues. The CDR3 loop is CASSPGRARGSSEAFF. The DNA for the CDR3 is TGCGCCAGCAGCCCCGGACGGGCCAGGGGAAGTTCTGAAGCTTTCTTT.

V gene TRBV18 combines with J gene TRBJ2-2; D call uncertain. The CDR3 is made up of 16 amino acids. The V and J ends lost 3 bases and 0 bases respectively, with 11 bases between them. CDR1 is KGHSH, CDR2 LQKENI, per germline. In DNA, the CDR3 is TGTGCCAGCTCACCGGTAGGCAGACCGAACACCGGGGAGCTGTTTTTT. Its protein is CASSPVGRPNTGELFF.

The V gene is TRBV7-9, the J gene TRBJ2-1, with 9 bases aligning to TRBD1. From germline, CDR1 is SEHNR and CDR2 FQNEAQ (reference sequence). The CDR3 is made up of 17 amino acids. The J segment lost 2 bases and the V segment lost 2 bases, leaving 7 bases of the junction unmatched. This CDR3 reads CASSLTRGQGAYNEQFF. CDR3 in DNA: TGTGCCAGCAGCTTAACCAGGGGACAGGGAGCCTACAATGAGCAGTTCTTC. Using reference TRBV7-9 and TRBJ2-1 for the parts outside the CDR3, the full variable domain is DTGVSQNPRHKITKRGQNVTFRCDPISEHNRLYWYRQTLGQGPEFLTYFQNEAQLEKSRLLSDRFSAERPKGSFSTLEIQRTEQGDSAMYLCASSLTRGQGAYNEQFFGPGTRLTVL.

The chain uses TRBV3-1 (or the pseudogene TRBV3-2) and TRBJ1-1, with D tentatively TRBD1 (5 bases). V was clipped by 4 bases and J by 8 bases, with 14 bases between them. Germline V CDR1 and CDR2: LGHDT, YNNKEL (reference sequence). This CDR3 contains 13 residues. CDR3 coding DNA: TGTGCCAGCAGCCCCTTCCGAGGGGTCGAAGCTTTCTTT. This translates into CASSPFRGVEAFF.

The chain is built from TRBV19 and TRBJ2-7, with TRBD2 matching over 9 bases. The CDR3 sequence is 15 residues long. Unmatched junction bases numbered 9, after V lost 5 bases and J lost 4 bases. CDR1 is LNHDA, CDR2 SQIVND, per germline (reference sequence). DNA of the CDR3: TGTGCCAGTAGTTCAGGGACTAGCTCGACTTACGAGCAGTACTTC. This sequence encodes CASSSGTSSTYEQYF.

This chain uses TRBV27 with TRBJ2-7; TRBD1 agrees at 7 bases. The ends lost 4 bases at V and 1 base at J; junction bases unmatched: 4. Looked up from germline, CDR1 is MNHEY and CDR2 is SMNVEV (reference sequence). This CDR3 has 14 amino acids. CDR3 coding DNA: TGTGCCAGCAGTTGGGGCAGGGGGTCCTACGAGCAGTACTTC. Its protein product is CASSWGRGSYEQYF.

The chain combines TRBV5-1 with TRBJ1-2, with 7 bases aligning to TRBD1. This CDR3 has 15 residues. The ends lost 2 bases at V and 8 bases at J; junction bases unmatched: 12. Per the germline V gene, CDR1 is SGHRS and CDR2 is YFSETQ. CDR3 bases: TGCGCCAGCAGCTTTGAAGGGGGCCTCCTGGAGGGCTACACCTTC. This gives the protein CASSFEGGLLEGYTF.

This chain joins TRBV5-1 and TRBJ1-1, with D perhaps matching TRBD1 (6 bases). The CDR3 consists of 13 residues. Trimming left V 8 bases short and J 0 bases short, with 11 bases between. CDR1 and CDR2 from the germline V gene are SGHRS and YFSETQ. DNA for the CDR3: TGCGCCAGTACGACAGGACTGAACACTGAAGCTTTCTTT. It yields the protein CASTTGLNTEAFF.

This CDR3 is CASSHRQTGANVLTF. CDR3 DNA: TGTGCCAGCAGTCACCGACAGACTGGGGCCAACGTCCTGACTTTC. The rearrangement links TRBV3-1 (or the pseudogene TRBV3-2) to TRBJ2-6, with D possibly TRBD1 on 5 matching bases. The ends were cut back, 6 bases at V and 2 bases at J, with 11 bases in the middle. The germline V gene encodes CDR1 LGHDT and CDR2 YNNKEL (reference sequence). The CDR3 totals 15 residues.

This clone was seen more than once but under ten times. This rearrangement joins TRBV14 to TRBJ2-7; D gene unclear. The V gene lost 2 bases and the J gene lost 7 bases, with 12 bases spanning the gap. The germline CDR1 and CDR2 sequences are SGHDN and FVKESK. This CDR3 spans 13 amino acids. In DNA form, the CDR3 reads TGTGCCAGCAGCCAAAATAGGGTTGGGGAGCAGTACTTC. This encodes CASSQNRVGEQYF. Looking up the rest from reference TRBV14 and TRBJ2-7 gives the full variable domain: EAGVTQFPSHSVIEKGQTVTLRCDPISGHDNLYWYRRVMGKEIKFLLHFVKESKQDESGMPNNRFLAERTGGTYSTLKVQPAELEDSGVYFCASSQNRVGEQYFGPGTRLTVT.

The CDR3 DNA reads TGTGCCAGCAGTCGACGGGGGAGCTCCTACAATGAGCAGTTCTTC. Amino acids: CASSRRGSSYNEQFF. The chain carries TRBV2 and TRBJ2-1; a possible D gene is TRBD2 (6 bases). Per the germline V gene, CDR1 is SNHLY and CDR2 is FYNNEI. The germline V and J ends were trimmed by 5 bases and 0 bases, with 11 bases remaining between them. The CDR3 covers 15 residues.

The gene calls are TRBV13 and TRBJ2-1, with 9 bases aligning to TRBD2. Germline values: CDR1 PRHDT, CDR2 FYEKMQ (reference sequence). The CDR3 has 16 amino acids. V lost 5 bases and J lost 3; bases outside the gene matches: 8. The CDR3 DNA sequence: TGTGCCAGCAGCCCTAGAGCGGGGGGCGACTACAATGAGCAGTTCTTC. It is translated as CASSPRAGGDYNEQFF.

V gene TRBV3-1 (or the pseudogene TRBV3-2) combines with J gene TRBJ2-1, with 11 bases aligning to TRBD2. The CDR3 extends over 15 amino acids. Germline assignment: CDR1 LGHDT and CDR2 YNNKEL (reference sequence). V lost 5 bases and J lost 8; bases outside the gene matches: 8. The CDR3 DNA reads as TGTGCCAGCAGCAAAAGACTAGCGGGAAGGGATGAGCAGTTCTTC. Translation gives CASSKRLAGRDEQFF.